The clone carrying this T cell receptor (beta chain) was counted ten times or more. Its matching antigen is unknown. These data come from a study of Graves' ophthalmopathy and Graves' hyperthyroidism. Study-wide results and caveats: The blood repertoire also included most expanded thyroid clonotypes above 0.001 frequency.

This CDR3 contains 17 residues. V lost 0 bases and J lost 4; bases outside the gene matches: 6. Germline V gene data show CDR1 as SGHRS and CDR2 as YFSETQ. Amplified TCR beta CDR3 regions were obtained using RNA transcripts as template. An opening RT-PCR round employed HTBI primers and preceded a second-round multiplex PCR. TCRdb reprocessed the multiplex PCR reads via MiXCR and lists one record per CDR3 protein. The data show a few hundred thousand distinct CDR3 sequences, about 40% seen once. The diagnostic workup employed clinical symptoms, serum thyroxine, TRAb, thyroid ultrasound and orbital computed tomography.

This clonotype was obtained from an adult man with Graves' hyperthyroidism. The J gene is TRBJ1-3, the V gene TRBV5-1; 11 nucleotides line up with TRBD1. Specimen: peripheral blood or thyroid tissue (not recorded which). Here the CDR3 DNA reads TGCGCCAGCAGCTTGGCCATGGACAGGGGGCGCGGAAACACCATATATTTT. It specifies CASSLAMDRGRGNTIYF.